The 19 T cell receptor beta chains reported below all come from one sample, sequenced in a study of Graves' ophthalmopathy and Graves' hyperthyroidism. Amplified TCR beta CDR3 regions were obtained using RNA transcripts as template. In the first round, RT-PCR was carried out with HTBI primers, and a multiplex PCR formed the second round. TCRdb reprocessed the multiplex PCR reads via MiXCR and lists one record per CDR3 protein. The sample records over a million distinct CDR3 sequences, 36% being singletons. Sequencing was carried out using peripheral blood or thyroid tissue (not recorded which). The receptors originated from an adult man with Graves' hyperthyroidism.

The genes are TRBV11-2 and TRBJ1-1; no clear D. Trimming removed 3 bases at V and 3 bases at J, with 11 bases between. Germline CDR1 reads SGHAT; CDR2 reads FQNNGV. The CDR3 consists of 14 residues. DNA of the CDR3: TGTGCCAGCAGCTTCTCCCCCCGCGACACTGAAGCTTTCTTT. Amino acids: CASSFSPRDTEAFF.

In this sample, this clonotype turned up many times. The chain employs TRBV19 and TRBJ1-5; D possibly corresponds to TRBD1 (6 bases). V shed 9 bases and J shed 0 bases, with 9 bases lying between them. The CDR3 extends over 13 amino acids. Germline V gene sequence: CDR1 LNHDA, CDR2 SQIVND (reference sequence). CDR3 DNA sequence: TGTGCCAGGGCCAGGGGTAGCAATCAGCCCCAGCATTTT. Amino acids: CARARGSNQPQHF.

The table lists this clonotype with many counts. The CDR3 loop reads CASSQDLGAYGYTF. CDR3 DNA: TGTGCCAGCAGCCAAGATCTTGGAGCCTATGGCTACACCTTC. V usage is TRBV14 and J usage is TRBJ1-2; D unclear. The V end was cut by 0 bases, the J end by 4 bases, with 9 bases between. The germline V gene encodes CDR1 SGHDN and CDR2 FVKESK. This CDR3 contains 14 residues.

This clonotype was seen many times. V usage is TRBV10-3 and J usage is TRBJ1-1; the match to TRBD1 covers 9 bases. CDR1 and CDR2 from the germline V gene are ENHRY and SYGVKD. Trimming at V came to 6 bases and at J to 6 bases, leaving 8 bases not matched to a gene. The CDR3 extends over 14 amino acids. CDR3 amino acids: CAISPPGQGPEAFF. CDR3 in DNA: TGTGCCATCAGCCCGCCGGGACAGGGTCCTGAAGCTTTCTTT.

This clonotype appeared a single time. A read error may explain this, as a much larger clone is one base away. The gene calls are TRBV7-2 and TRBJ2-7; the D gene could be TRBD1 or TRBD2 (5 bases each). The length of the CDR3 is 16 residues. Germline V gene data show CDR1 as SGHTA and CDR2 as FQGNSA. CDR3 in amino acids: CASSLVRSVLLGEQCF. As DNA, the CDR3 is TGTGCCAGCAGCTTAGTCCGGTCGGTCCTTTTGGGGGAGCAGTGCTTC.

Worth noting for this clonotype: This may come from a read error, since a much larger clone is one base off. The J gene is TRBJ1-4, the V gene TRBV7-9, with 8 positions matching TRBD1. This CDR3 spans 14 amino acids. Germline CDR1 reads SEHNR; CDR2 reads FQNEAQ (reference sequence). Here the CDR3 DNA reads TGTGCCGGCAGCTCGGACAGGGTTAATGAAAAACTGTTTTTT. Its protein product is CAGSSDRVNEKLFF. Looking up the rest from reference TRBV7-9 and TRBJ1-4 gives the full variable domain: DTGVSQNPRHKITKRGQNVTFRCDPISEHNRLYWYRQTLGQGPEFLTYFQNEAQLEKSRLLSDRFSAERPKGSFSTLEIQRTEQGDSAMYLCAGSSDRVNEKLFFGSGTQLSVL.

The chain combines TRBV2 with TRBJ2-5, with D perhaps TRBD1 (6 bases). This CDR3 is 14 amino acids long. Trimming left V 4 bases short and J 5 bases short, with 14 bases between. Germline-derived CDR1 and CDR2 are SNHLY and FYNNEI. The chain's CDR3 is CASSVQGQMETQYF. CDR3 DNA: TGTGCCAGCAGTGTTCAGGGACAAATGGAGACCCAGTACTTC.

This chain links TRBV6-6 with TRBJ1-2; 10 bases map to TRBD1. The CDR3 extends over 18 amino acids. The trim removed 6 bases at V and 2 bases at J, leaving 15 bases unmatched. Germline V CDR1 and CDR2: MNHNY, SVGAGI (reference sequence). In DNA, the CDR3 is TGTGCCAGCAGGACGATACCGGGACAGGGGATTGAAAACTATGGCTACACCTTC. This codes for CASRTIPGQGIENYGYTF.

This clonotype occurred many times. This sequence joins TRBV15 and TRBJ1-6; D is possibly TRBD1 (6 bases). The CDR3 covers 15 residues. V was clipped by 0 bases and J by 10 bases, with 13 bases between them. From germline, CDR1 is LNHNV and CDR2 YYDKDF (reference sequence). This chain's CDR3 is CATSRDPGVGSPLHF. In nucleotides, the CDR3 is TGTGCCACCAGCAGAGATCCAGGGGTAGGGTCACCCCTCCACTTT.

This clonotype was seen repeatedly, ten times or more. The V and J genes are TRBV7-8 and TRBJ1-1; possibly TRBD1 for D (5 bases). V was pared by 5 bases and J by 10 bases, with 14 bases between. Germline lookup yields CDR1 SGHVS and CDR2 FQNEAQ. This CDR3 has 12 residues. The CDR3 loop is CASSPGGLRAFF. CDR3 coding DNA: TGTGCCAGCAGCCCGGGGGGTTTGAGAGCTTTCTTT.

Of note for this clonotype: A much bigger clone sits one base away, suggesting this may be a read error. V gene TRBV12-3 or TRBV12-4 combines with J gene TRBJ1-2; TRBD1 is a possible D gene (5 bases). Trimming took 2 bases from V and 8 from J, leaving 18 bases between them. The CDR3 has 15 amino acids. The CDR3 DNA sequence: TGTGCCAGCAGTTTATTGGCCCTAGTCAGGGACGGCTACACCTTC. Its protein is CASSLLALVRDGYTF.

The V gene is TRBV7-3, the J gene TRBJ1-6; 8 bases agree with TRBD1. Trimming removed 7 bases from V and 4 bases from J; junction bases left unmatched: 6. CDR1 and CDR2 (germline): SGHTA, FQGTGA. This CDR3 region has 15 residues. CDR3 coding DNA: TGTGCCAGCAACCGACAGGGGCCATATAATTCACCCCTCCACTTT. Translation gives CASNRQGPYNSPLHF.

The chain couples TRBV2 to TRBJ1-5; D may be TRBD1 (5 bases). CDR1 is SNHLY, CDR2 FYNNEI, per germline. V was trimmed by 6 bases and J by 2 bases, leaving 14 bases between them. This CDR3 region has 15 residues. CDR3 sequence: CASRGAAARNQPQHF. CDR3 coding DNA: TGTGCCAGCAGAGGGGCGGCCGCTCGCAATCAGCCCCAGCATTTT. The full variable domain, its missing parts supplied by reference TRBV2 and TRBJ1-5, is EPEVTQTPSHQVTQMGQEVILRCVPISNHLYFYWYRQILGQKVEFLVSFYNNEISEKSEIFDDQFSVERPDGSNFTLKIRSTKLEDSAMYFCASRGAAARNQPQHFGDGTRLSIL.

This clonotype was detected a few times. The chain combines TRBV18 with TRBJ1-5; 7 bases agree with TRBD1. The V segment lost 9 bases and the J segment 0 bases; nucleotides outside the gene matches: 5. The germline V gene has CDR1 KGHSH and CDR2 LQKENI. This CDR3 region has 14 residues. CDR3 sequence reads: CASTGQDSNQPQHF. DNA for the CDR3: TGTGCCAGTACTGGACAGGATAGCAATCAGCCCCAGCATTTT.

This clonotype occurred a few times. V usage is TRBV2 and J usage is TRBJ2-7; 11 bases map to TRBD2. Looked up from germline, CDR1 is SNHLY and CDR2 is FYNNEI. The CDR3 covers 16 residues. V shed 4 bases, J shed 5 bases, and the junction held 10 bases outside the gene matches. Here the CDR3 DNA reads TGTGCCAGCAGTGGATTAGCGGGGGGGCCTTTGCACGAGCAGTACTTC. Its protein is CASSGLAGGPLHEQYF.

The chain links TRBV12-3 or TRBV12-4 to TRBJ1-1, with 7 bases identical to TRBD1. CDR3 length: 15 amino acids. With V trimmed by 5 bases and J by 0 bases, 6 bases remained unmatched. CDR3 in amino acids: CASSRGQLMNTEAFF. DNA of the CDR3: TGTGCCAGCAGTAGGGGACAGCTCATGAACACTGAAGCTTTCTTT.

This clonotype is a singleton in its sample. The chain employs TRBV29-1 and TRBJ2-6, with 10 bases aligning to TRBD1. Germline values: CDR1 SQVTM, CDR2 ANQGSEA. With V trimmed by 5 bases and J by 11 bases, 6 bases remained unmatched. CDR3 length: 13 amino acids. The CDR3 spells CSVPGQGTYVLTF. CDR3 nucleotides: TGCAGCGTTCCGGGACAGGGGACCTACGTCCTGACTTTC.

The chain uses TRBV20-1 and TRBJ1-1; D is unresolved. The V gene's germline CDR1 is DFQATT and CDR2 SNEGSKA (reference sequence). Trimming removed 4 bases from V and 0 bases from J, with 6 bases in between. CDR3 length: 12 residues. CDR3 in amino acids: CSATTVNTEAFF. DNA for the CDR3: TGCAGTGCTACTACAGTGAACACTGAAGCTTTCTTT.

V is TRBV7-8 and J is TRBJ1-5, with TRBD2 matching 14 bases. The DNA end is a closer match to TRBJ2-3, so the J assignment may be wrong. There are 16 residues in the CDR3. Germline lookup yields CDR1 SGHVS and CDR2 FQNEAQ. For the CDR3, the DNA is TGTGCCAGCAGCCCCGGACTAGCGGGGGGAGGAGATACGCAGTATTTT. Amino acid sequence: CASSPGLAGGGDTQYF.